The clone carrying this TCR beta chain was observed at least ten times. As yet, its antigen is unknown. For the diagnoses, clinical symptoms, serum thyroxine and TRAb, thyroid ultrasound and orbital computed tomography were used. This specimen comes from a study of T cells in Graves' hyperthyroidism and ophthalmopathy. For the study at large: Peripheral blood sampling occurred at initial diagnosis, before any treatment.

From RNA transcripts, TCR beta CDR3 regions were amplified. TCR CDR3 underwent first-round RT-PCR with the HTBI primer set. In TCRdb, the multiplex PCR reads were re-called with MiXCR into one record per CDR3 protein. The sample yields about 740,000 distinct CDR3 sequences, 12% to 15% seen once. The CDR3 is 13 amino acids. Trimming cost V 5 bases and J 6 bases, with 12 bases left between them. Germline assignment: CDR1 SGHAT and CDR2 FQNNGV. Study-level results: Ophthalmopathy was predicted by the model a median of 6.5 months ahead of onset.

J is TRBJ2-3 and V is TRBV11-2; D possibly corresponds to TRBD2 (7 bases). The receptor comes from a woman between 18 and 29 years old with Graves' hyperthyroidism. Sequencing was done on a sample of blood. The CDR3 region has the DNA TGTGCCAGCAGCCGGGGGGCAATGGATACGCAGTATTTT. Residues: CASSRGAMDTQYF.